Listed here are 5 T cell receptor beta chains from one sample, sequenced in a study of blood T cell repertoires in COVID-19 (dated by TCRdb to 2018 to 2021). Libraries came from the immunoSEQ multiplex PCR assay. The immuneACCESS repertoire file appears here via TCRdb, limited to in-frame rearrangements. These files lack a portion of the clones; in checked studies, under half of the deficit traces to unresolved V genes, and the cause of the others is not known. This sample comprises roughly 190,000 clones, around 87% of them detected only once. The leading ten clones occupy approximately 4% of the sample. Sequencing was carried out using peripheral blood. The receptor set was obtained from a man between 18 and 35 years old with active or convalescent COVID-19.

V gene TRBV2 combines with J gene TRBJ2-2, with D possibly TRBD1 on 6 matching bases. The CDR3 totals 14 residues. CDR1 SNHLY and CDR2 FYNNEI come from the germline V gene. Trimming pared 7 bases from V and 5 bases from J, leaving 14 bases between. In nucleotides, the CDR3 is TGTGCCAGCACAAGGGGGTCACGGACCGGGGAGCTGTTTTTT. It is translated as CASTRGSRTGELFF.

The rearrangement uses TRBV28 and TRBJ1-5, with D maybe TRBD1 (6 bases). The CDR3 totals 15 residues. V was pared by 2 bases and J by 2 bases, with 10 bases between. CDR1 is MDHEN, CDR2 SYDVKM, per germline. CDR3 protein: CASSLNGGGNQPQHF. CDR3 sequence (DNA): TGTGCCAGCAGTTTAAATGGGGGCGGCAATCAGCCCCAGCATTTT.

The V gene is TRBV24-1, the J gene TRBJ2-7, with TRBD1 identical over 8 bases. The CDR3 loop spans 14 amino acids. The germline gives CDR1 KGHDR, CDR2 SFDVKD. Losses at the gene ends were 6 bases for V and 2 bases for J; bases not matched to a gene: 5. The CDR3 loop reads CATSTDRDPYEQYF. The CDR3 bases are TGTGCCACCAGTACGGACAGGGATCCCTACGAGCAGTACTTC.

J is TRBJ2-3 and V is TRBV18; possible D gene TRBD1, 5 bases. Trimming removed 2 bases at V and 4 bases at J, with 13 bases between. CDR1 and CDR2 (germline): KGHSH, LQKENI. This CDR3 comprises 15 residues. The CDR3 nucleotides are TGTGCCAGCTCACCAACCGGTCTAGGGGCAGATACGCAGTATTTT. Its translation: CASSPTGLGADTQYF.

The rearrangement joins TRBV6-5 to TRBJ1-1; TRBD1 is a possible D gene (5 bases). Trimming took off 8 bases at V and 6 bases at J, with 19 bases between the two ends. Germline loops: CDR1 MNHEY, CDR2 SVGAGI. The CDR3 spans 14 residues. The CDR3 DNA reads TGTGCCAGCTCCATACAGGCGGTTGGGGCTGAAGCTTTCTTT. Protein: CASSIQAVGAEAFF.